The clone carrying this T cell receptor (beta chain) was observed a single time. Its antigen is still unknown. V was cut by 5 bases and J by 0 bases, with 11 bases left in between. CDR1 is SSHAT and CDR2 is FNYEAQ in the germline V gene (reference sequence). This CDR3 contains 15 residues. Libraries were prepared by immunoSEQ multiplex PCR; TCRdb keeps only in-frame clonotypes and omits some of them. The sample shows under 90,000 clones, approximately 89% of them seen only once. This sample was taken from a study of OX40 agonist ivuxolimab in advanced cancers. Findings of the study overall: Some nonresponders additionally presented with little normalized T-cell clonal expansion.

The chain combines TRBV7-7 with TRBJ2-1, with D unresolved. The source material was CD4+ or CD8+ T cells sorted from blood, sampled in a trial of the OX40 agonist ivuxolimab. This clonotype was obtained from an adult with an advanced solid tumor such as melanoma, head and neck, liver or kidney cancer. CDR3 DNA: TGTGCCAGCAGCCACAGACGAAGCTCCTACAATGAGCAGTTCTTC. Protein: CASSHRRSSYNEQFF.